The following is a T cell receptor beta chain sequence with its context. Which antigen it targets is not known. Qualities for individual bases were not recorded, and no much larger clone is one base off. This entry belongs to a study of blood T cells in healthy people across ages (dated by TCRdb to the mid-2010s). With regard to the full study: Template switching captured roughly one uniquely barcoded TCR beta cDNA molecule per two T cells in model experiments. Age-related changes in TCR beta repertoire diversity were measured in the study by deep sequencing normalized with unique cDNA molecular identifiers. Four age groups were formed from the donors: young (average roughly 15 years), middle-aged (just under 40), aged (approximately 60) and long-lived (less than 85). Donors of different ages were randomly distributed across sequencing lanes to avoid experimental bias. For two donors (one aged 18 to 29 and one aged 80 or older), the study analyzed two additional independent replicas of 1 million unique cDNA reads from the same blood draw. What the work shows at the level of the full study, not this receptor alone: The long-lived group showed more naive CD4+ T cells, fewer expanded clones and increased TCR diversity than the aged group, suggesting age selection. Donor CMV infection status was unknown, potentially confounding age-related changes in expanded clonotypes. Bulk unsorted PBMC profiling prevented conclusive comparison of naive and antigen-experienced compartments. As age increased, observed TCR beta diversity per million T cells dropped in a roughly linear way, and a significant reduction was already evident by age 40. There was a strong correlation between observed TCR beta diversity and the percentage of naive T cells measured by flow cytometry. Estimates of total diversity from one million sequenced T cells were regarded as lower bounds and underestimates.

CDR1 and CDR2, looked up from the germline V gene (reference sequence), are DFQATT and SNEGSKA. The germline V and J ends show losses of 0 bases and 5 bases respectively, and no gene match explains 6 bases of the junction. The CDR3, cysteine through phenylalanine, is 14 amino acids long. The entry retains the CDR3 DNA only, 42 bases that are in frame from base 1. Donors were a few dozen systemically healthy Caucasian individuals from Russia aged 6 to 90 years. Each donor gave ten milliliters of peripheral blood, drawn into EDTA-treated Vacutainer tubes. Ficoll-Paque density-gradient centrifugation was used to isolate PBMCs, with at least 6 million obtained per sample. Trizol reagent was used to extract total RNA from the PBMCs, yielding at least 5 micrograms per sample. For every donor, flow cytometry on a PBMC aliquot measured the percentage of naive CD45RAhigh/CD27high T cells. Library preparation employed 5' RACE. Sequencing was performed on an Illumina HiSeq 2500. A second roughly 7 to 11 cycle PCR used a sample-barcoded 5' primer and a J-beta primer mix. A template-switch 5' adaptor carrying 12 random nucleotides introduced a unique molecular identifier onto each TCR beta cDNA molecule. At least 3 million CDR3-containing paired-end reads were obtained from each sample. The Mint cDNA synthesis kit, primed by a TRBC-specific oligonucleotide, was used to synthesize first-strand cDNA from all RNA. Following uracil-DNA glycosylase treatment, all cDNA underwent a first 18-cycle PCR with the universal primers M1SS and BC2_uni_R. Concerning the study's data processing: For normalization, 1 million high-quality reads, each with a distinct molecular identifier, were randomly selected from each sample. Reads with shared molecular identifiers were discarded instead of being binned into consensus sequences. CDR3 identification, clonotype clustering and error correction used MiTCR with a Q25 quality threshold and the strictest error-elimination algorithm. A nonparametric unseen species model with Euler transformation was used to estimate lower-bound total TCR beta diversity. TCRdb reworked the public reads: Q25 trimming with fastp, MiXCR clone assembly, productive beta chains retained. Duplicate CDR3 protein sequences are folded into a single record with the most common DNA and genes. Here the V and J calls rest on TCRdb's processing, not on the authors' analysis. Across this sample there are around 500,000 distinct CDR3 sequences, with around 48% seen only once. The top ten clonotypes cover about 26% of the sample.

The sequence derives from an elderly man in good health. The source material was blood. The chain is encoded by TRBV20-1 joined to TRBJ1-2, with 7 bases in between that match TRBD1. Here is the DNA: TGCAGTGCTAGAGAGGACACCAGGGGGTATGGCTACACCTTC. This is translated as CSAREDTRGYGYTF.